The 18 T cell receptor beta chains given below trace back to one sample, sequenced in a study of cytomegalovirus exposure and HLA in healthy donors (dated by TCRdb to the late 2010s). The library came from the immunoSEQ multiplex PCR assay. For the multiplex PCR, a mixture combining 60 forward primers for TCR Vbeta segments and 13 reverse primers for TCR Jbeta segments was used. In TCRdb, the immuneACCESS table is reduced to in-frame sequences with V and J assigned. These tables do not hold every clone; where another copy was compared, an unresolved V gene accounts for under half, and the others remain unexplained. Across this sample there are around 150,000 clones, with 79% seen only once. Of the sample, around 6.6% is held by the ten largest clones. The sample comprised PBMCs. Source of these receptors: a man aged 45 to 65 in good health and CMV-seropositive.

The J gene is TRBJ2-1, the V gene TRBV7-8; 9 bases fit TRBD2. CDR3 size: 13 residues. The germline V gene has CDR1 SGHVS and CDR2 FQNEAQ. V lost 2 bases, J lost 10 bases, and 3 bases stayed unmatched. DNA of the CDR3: TGTGCCAGCAGCTTACTTAGCGGGGGCGAGCAGTTCTTC. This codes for CASSLLSGGEQFF.

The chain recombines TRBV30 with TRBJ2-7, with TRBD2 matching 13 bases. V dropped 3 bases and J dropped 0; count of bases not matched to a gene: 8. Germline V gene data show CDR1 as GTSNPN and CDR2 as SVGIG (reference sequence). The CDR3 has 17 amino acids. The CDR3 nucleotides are TGTGCCTGGAGGGCACTAGCGGGAGGGAGAAGCTCCTACGAGCAGTACTTC. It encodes CAWRALAGGRSSYEQYF.

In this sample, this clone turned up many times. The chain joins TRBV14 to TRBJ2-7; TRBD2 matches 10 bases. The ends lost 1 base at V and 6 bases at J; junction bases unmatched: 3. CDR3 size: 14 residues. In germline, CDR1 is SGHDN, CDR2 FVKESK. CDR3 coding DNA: TGTGCCAGCAGCCAAGGGACTAGCGGCGGCGAGCAGTACTTC. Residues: CASSQGTSGGEQYF. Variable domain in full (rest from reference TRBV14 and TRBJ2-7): EAGVTQFPSHSVIEKGQTVTLRCDPISGHDNLYWYRRVMGKEIKFLLHFVKESKQDESGMPNNRFLAERTGGTYSTLKVQPAELEDSGVYFCASSQGTSGGEQYFGPGTRLTVT.

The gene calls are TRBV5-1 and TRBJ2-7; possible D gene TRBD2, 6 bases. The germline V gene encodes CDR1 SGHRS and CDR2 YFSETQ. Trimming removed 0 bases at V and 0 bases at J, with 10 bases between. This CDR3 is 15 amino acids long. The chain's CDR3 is CASSLGLANSYEQYF. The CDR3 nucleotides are TGCGCCAGCAGCTTGGGCCTAGCGAACTCCTACGAGCAGTACTTC.

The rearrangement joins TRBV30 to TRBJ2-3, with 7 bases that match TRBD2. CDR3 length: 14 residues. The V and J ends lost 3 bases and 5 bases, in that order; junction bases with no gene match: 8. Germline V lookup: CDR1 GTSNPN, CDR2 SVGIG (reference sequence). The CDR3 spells CAWSGPGTKDTQYF. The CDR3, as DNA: TGTGCCTGGAGCGGGCCCGGGACTAAAGATACGCAGTATTTT. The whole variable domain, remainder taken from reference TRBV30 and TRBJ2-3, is SQTIHQWPATLVQPVGSPLSLECTVEGTSNPNLYWYRQAAGRGLQLLFYSVGIGQISSEVPQNLSASRPQDRQFILSSKKLLLSDSGFYLCAWSGPGTKDTQYFGPGTRLTVL.

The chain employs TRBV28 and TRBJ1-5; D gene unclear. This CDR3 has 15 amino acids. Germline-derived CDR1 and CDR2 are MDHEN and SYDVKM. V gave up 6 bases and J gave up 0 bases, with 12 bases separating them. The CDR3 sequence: CASRRDRNSNQPQHF. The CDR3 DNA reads TGTGCCAGCAGGAGGGATCGAAATAGCAATCAGCCCCAGCATTTT.

CDR3 nucleotides: TGTGCCAGCAGTTCCCCGGGGGGGGATACGCAGTATTTT. Translated: CASSSPGGDTQYF. The genes are TRBV6-5 and TRBJ2-3; 8 bases match TRBD2. Germline V CDR1 and CDR2: MNHEY, SVGAGI. V gave up 4 bases and J gave up 6 bases; unmatched junction bases: 3. The CDR3 totals 13 residues.

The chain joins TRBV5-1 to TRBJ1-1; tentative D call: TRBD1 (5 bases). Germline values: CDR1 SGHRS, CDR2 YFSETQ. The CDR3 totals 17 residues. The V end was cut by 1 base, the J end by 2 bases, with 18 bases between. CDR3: CASSLMGGGNFNTEAFF. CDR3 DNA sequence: TGCGCCAGCAGCTTGATGGGGGGTGGAAACTTCAACACTGAAGCTTTCTTT. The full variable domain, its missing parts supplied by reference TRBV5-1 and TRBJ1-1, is KAGVTQTPRYLIKTRGQQVTLSCSPISGHRSVSWYQQTPGQGLQFLFEYFSETQRNKGNFPGRFSGRQFSNSRSEMNVSTLELGDSALYLCASSLMGGGNFNTEAFFGQGTRLTVV.

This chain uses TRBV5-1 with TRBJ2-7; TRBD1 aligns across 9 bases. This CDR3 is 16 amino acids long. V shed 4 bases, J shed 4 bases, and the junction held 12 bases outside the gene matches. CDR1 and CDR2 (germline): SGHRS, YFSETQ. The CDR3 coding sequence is TGCGCCAGCAGCCGACATCCCGGGACAGGGCCATACGAGCAGTACTTC. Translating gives CASSRHPGTGPYEQYF.

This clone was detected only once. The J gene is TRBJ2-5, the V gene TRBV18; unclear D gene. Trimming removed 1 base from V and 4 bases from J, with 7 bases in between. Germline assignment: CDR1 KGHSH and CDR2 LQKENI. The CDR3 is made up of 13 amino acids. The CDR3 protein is CASSPLVSETQYF. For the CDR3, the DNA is TGTGCCAGCTCACCACTTGTATCAGAGACCCAGTACTTC.

Written as DNA, the CDR3 is TGCGCCAGCAGCTACCCGGGACAGGGTCGCGAGCAGTACTTC. Translated: CASSYPGQGREQYF. This chain links TRBV5-1 with TRBJ2-7, with 9 bases aligning to TRBD1. The germline V gene has CDR1 SGHRS and CDR2 YFSETQ. The CDR3 runs 14 residues. V shed 3 bases and J 6 bases; nucleotides not matched to a gene: 7.

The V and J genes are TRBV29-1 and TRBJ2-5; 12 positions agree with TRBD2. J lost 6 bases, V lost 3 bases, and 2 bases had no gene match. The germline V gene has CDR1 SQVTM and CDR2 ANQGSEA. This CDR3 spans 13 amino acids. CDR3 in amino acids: CSVETSGSQTQYF. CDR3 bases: TGCAGCGTTGAGACTAGCGGGAGTCAGACCCAGTACTTC.

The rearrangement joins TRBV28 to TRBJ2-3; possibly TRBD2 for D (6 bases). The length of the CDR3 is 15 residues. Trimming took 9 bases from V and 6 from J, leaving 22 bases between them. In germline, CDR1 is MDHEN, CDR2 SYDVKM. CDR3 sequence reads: CASFKGGRFTDTQYF. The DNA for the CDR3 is TGTGCCAGTTTCAAGGGAGGCAGGTTTACGGATACGCAGTATTTT. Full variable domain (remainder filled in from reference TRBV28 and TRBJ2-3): DVKVTQSSRYLVKRTGEKVFLECVQDMDHENMFWYRQDPGLGLRLIYFSYDVKMKEKGDIPEGYSVSREKKERFSLILESASTNQTSMYLCASFKGGRFTDTQYFGPGTRLTVL.

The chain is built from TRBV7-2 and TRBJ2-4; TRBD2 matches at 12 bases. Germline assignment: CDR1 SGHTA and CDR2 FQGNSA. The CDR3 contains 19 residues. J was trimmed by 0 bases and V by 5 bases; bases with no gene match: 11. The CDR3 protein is CASSPMTSGRPRAKNIQYF. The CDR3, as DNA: TGTGCCAGCAGCCCGATGACTAGCGGGAGACCAAGAGCCAAAAACATTCAGTACTTC.

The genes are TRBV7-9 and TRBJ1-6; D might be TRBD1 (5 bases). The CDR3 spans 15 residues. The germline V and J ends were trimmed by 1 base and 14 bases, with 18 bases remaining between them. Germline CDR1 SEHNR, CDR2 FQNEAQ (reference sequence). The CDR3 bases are TGTGCCAGCAGCTTAGAGGTAGGGGCCCCAGGGTCCCTCCACTTT. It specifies CASSLEVGAPGSLHF.

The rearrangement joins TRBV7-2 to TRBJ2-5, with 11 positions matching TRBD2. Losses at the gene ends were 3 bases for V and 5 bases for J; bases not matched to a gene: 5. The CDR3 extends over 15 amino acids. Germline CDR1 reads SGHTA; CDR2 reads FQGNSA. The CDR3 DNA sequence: TGTGCCAGCAGCTTTACTAGCGGGAGATGGGAGACCCAGTACTTC. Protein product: CASSFTSGRWETQYF.

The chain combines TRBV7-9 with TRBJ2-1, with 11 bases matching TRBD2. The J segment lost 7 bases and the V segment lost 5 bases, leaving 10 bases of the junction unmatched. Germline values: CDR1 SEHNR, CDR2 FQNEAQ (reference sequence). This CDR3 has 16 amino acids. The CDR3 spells CASSARLAGRWNEQFF. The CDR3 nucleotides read TGTGCCAGCAGCGCACGACTAGCGGGACGGTGGAATGAGCAGTTCTTC. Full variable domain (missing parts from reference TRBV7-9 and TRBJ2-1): DTGVSQNPRHKITKRGQNVTFRCDPISEHNRLYWYRQTLGQGPEFLTYFQNEAQLEKSRLLSDRFSAERPKGSFSTLEIQRTEQGDSAMYLCASSARLAGRWNEQFFGPGTRLTVL.

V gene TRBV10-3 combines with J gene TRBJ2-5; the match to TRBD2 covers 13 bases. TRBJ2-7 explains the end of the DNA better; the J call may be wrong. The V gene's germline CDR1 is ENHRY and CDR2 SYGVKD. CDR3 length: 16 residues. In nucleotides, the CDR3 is TGTGCCATCAGTGAGTCAACTAGCGGGAGGGAATACGAGCAGTACTTC. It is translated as CAISESTSGREYEQYF.